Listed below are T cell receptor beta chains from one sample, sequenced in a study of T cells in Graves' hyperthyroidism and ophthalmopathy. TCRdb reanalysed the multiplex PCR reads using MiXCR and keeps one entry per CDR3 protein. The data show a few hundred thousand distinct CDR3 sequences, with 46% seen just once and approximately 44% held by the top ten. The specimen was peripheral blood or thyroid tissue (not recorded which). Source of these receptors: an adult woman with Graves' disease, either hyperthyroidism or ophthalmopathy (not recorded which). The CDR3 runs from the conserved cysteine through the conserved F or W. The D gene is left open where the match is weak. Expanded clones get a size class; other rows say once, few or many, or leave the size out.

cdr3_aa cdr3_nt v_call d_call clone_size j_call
CASSLDRVQPQHF TGTGCCAGCAGCTTAGACAGGGTTCAGCCCCAGCATTTT TRBV7-2 NA many TRBJ1-5
CASPGVPVLAGDETQYF TGTGCCAGCCCTGGCGTACCGGTCCTAGCGGGAGATGAGACCCAGTACTTC TRBV5-6 TRBD2 many TRBJ2-5
CASFTDMNTEAFF TGTGCCAGCTTCACAGATATGAACACTGAAGCTTTCTTT TRBV19 NA NA TRBJ1-1
CASTPGLAERYEQYF TGTGCCAGCACCCCAGGACTAGCTGAGCGCTACGAGCAGTACTTC TRBV7-2 TRBD2 NA TRBJ2-7
CASSSAGTYEQYF TGTGCCAGCAGTTCGGCGGGAACCTACGAGCAGTACTTC TRBV12-3/TRBV12-4 NA NA TRBJ2-7
CASSSGLTTNEKLFF TGTGCCAGCAGCTCCGGACTGACAACTAATGAAAAACTGTTTTTT TRBV5-4 NA NA TRBJ1-4
CASGRATYEQYF TGTGCCAGCGGGAGGGCCACCTACGAGCAGTACTTC TRBV28 TRBD2 few TRBJ2-7
CASSQFPFGTGELFF TGTGCCAGCAGCCAATTCCCGTTCGGGACCGGGGAGCTGTTTTTT TRBV28 NA NA TRBJ2-2
CASSWMGTANTGELFF TGCGCCAGCAGCTGGATGGGGACAGCGAACACCGGGGAGCTGTTTTTT TRBV5-1 TRBD1 NA TRBJ2-2
CASSLVSWGREYF TGTGCCAGCAGCTTAGTGAGTTGGGGCAGGGAGTACTTC TRBV7-2 NA many TRBJ2-7
CARDLAGTSFYEQYF TGTGCTAGAGACCTAGCCGGGACTAGCTTCTACGAGCAGTACTTC TRBV7-8 TRBD2 NA TRBJ2-7
CATSTPVRGPRAEAFF TGTGCGACCAGCACCCCTGTCAGGGGACCGAGGGCTGAAGCTTTCTTT TRBV7-2 NA NA TRBJ1-1
CSAYTRDTTGTGVYTF TGCAGTGCTTATACCCGGGACACCACCGGGACAGGCGTCTACACCTTC TRBV20-1 TRBD1 NA TRBJ1-2
CASSFLAAPEQYF TGTGCCAGCAGCTTTCTAGCAGCCCCCGAGCAGTACTTC TRBV5-6 NA NA TRBJ2-7
CASSLGGVTYGYTF TGTGCCAGCAGTTTGGGGGGGGTCACCTATGGCTACACCTTC TRBV6-6 NA NA TRBJ1-2
CSPRERPYEQYF TGCAGCCCGCGGGAGCGTCCCTACGAGCAGTACTTC TRBV29-1 TRBD2 many TRBJ2-7